This note documents a single T cell receptor (beta chain) sequence. What it binds is not known. This sample is drawn from a study of T-cell memory formation after mild COVID-19. General study results and limits: Day 15 to 85 contracting clones showed balanced CD4/CD8; later expanders leaned CD4+. Second-wave clones with a day 37 peak had unconfirmed SARS-CoV-2 specificity.

The V and J ends lost 3 bases and 1 base respectively, with 19 bases between them. CDR1 is KGHSH and CDR2 is LQKENI in the germline V gene. The CDR3 is 18 amino acids. TCRdb analysed the 5' RACE reads with MiXCR anew, one entry per CDR3 protein. The table has about 430,000 distinct CDR3 sequences, 20% to 25% seen once. The sequence was collected from an adult woman who had mild COVID-19 (a few samples of this study predate the infection). Cell type and time point are not known. This chain links TRBV18 with TRBJ1-3; D is uncertain. Sequences were obtained from PBMCs or a T cell subset sorted from them (not recorded which). This CDR3 is CASSPSTTPSNSGNTIYF. As DNA, the CDR3 is TGTGCCAGCTCACCCAGCACGACCCCGAGTAATTCTGGAAACACCATATATTTT.